This T cell receptor beta chain originates from a study of blood T cell repertoires in COVID-19. The protocol was immunoSEQ multiplex PCR, while the TCRdb copy is restricted to in-frame clones and leaves out a portion. The data contain 200,000 to 250,000 clones, 75% to 85% of them singletons. Seattle cases were enrolled at active infection and followed longitudinally. In germline, CDR1 is SGHNT, CDR2 YYREEE (reference sequence). The CDR3 has 15 amino acids. V was clipped by 4 bases and J by 1 base; unmatched bases: 3. Sequencing used peripheral blood. The sequence was collected from a woman aged 30 to 39 with COVID-19, enrolled during active disease. The chain is built from TRBV5-4 and TRBJ2-2, with TRBD1 matching 8 bases. CDR3 bases: TGTGCCAGCAGCCTAGGACAGGGGAACACCGGGGAGCTGTTTTTT. Translated, it gives CASSLGQGNTGELFF.